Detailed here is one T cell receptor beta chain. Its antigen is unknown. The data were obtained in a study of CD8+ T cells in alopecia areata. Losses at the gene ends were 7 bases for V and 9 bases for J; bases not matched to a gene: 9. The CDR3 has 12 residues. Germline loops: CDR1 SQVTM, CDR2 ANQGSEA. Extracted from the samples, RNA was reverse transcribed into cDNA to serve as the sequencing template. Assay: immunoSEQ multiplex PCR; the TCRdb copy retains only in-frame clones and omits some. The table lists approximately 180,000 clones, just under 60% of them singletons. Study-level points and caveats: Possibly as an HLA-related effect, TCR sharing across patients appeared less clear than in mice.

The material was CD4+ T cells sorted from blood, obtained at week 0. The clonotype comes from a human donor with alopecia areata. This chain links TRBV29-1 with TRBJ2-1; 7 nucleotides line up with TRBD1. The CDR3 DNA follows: TGCAGCGAGCACAGGGGCGCGGGTGAGCAGTTCTTC. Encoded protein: CSEHRGAGEQFF.